The 21 T cell receptor beta chains reported below all come from one sample, sequenced in a study of cytomegalovirus exposure and HLA in healthy donors. PCR was performed using 60 Vbeta and 13 Jbeta primers. The repertoire was sequenced with immunoSEQ multiplex PCR; TCRdb's copy has only in-frame clones and lacks some. The data hold nearly 200,000 clones, with 82% observed a single time. Sequenced input: PBMCs. Source of these receptors: a woman aged 50 to 60 in good health and CMV-seropositive.

Worth noting for this clone: This CDR3 is also generated by other DNA sequences in the sample. The rearrangement links TRBV5-1 to TRBJ2-7, with 10 bases lining up with TRBD1. This CDR3 region has 14 residues. V trimming: 4 bases; J trimming: 1 base; junction bases outside the gene matches: 2. From germline, CDR1 is SGHRS and CDR2 YFSETQ. As DNA, the CDR3 is TGCGCCAGCAGCCCGGGACAGGGGTCCTACGAGCAGTACTTC. Amino acids: CASSPGQGSYEQYF.

This rearrangement joins TRBV2 to TRBJ2-5; 13 nucleotides line up with TRBD2. The CDR3 runs to 13 residues. Germline assignment: CDR1 SNHLY and CDR2 FYNNEI. V shed 10 bases and J 5 bases; nucleotides not matched to a gene: 4. The CDR3 bases are TGTGCCACCGGGACTAGCGGGGATGAGACCCAGTACTTC. Translating it yields CATGTSGDETQYF.

This chain links TRBV7-2 with TRBJ2-1, with D possibly matching TRBD2 (7 bases). CDR1 is SGHTA, CDR2 FQGNSA, per germline. V was pared by 6 bases and J by 4 bases, with 22 bases between. The CDR3 contains 17 residues. The CDR3 DNA reads as TGTGCCAGCAGGCTAATCCCGCGGGGGCCCTCTTACAATGAGCAGTTCTTC. Protein sequence: CASRLIPRGPSYNEQFF. Filled out from reference TRBV7-2 and TRBJ2-1, the complete variable domain reads GAGVSQSPSNKVTEKGKDVELRCDPISGHTALYWYRQSLGQGLEFLIYFQGNSAPDKSGLPSDRFSAERTGGSVSTLTIQRTQQEDSAVYLCASRLIPRGPSYNEQFFGPGTRLTVL.

CDR3 bases: TGTGCCAGCAGTGCGAGGACAGGGAATGAAAAACTGTTTTTT. Translating gives CASSARTGNEKLFF. The chain is built from TRBV2 and TRBJ1-4; 8 bases fit TRBD1. This CDR3 spans 14 amino acids. V was pared by 4 bases and J by 5 bases, with 3 bases of the junction left unmatched. From germline, CDR1 is SNHLY and CDR2 FYNNEI.

The chain couples TRBV7-2 to TRBJ2-5; 12 bases are a match to TRBD1. V lost 4 bases to trimming and J lost 4 bases; unmatched junction nucleotides: 10. Germline CDR1 SGHTA, CDR2 FQGNSA. This CDR3 comprises 17 residues. CDR3 sequence reads: CASSSPPGTGGGETQYF. CDR3 DNA sequence: TGTGCCAGCAGCTCCCCGCCGGGGACAGGGGGCGGAGAGACCCAGTACTTC.

The gene calls are TRBV19 and TRBJ2-7; tentatively, D is TRBD1 (6 bases). V was trimmed by 5 bases and J by 6 bases, leaving 26 bases between them. This CDR3 region has 17 residues. CDR1 LNHDA and CDR2 SQIVND come from the germline V gene (reference sequence). The CDR3: CASSENFGEPWTAEQYF. For the CDR3, the DNA is TGTGCCAGTAGTGAAAATTTTGGGGAACCCTGGACAGCCGAGCAGTACTTC.

The V and J genes are TRBV20-1 and TRBJ2-3, with D perhaps TRBD1 (5 bases). Trimming stripped 1 base from V and 7 bases from J, with 6 bases between. Per germline, CDR1 DFQATT and CDR2 SNEGSKA (reference sequence). CDR3 length equals 11 residues. The CDR3 coding sequence is TGCAGTGCTAGAGGGGGCAATACGCAGTATTTT. Translation gives CSARGGNTQYF.

This chain connects TRBV18 to TRBJ2-2; TRBD1 aligns across 10 bases. Germline loops: CDR1 KGHSH, CDR2 LQKENI. J gave up 6 bases and V 8 bases, and 6 bases lay outside the gene matches. This CDR3 has 14 residues. The CDR3 protein is CASRDRGGSGELFF. The CDR3 nucleotides are TGTGCCAGCCGGGACAGGGGCGGTTCCGGGGAGCTGTTTTTT.

V gene TRBV7-9 combines with J gene TRBJ1-1; TRBD1 matches at 7 bases. The V segment lost 4 bases and the J segment 1 base; nucleotides outside the gene matches: 6. The CDR3 covers 15 residues. Germline assignment: CDR1 SEHNR and CDR2 FQNEAQ (reference sequence). Here the CDR3 DNA reads TGTGCCAGCAGCTCGAGACAGGGACGGAACACTGAAGCTTTCTTT. Its translation is CASSSRQGRNTEAFF.

On this clone: Sequence at one end of the junction differs from germline and may be a read error. This chain uses TRBV7-9 with TRBJ2-1, with D maybe TRBD1 (5 bases). Germline V CDR1 and CDR2: SEHNR, FQNEAQ (reference sequence). This CDR3 is 12 amino acids long. The chain's CDR3 is CSSSLTENEQFF. CDR3 DNA sequence: TGTTCCAGCAGCCTGACAGAAAATGAGCAGTTCTTC.

This chain joins TRBV6-1 and TRBJ2-5; no reliable D call. Trimming removed 7 bases at V and 5 bases at J, with 11 bases between. The germline V gene has CDR1 MNHNS and CDR2 SASEGT. CDR3 length equals 12 residues. The CDR3 DNA sequence: TGTGCCAGCACCAGGATTAGGGAGACCCAGTACTTC. Protein: CASTRIRETQYF.

The V call is TRBV7-9, the J call TRBJ2-2, with 9 bases lining up with TRBD1. The CDR3 runs 16 residues. V dropped 5 bases and J dropped 4; count of bases not matched to a gene: 8. Germline lookup yields CDR1 SEHNR and CDR2 FQNEAQ (reference sequence). The CDR3 DNA reads TGTGCCAGCAGCCCCGGACAGGGGCTTTCCACCGGGGAGCTGTTTTTT. Protein product: CASSPGQGLSTGELFF.

The chain uses TRBV7-9 and TRBJ1-5; 8 bases are a match to TRBD1. CDR1 and CDR2 from the germline V gene are SEHNR and FQNEAQ (reference sequence). V was clipped by 5 bases and J by 6 bases; unmatched bases: 3. This CDR3 region has 13 residues. CDR3 sequence reads: CASSRTGGQPQHF. The CDR3 coding sequence is TGTGCCAGCAGCAGAACAGGGGGTCAGCCCCAGCATTTT. Drawing the rest from reference TRBV7-9 and TRBJ1-5, the complete variable domain is DTGVSQNPRHKITKRGQNVTFRCDPISEHNRLYWYRQTLGQGPEFLTYFQNEAQLEKSRLLSDRFSAERPKGSFSTLEIQRTEQGDSAMYLCASSRTGGQPQHFGDGTRLSIL.

The J gene is TRBJ1-2, the V gene TRBV6-1; no firm D call. With 6 bases removed from V and 0 bases from J, the gap between germline ends came to 14 bases. CDR3 size: 15 residues. Per germline, CDR1 MNHNS and CDR2 SASEGT. The CDR3 sequence is CASSLNAGTNYGYTF. The CDR3 DNA reads as TGTGCCAGCAGCCTCAATGCGGGAACTAACTATGGCTACACCTTC.

The rearrangement uses TRBV6-6 and TRBJ1-1, with TRBD1 identical over 8 bases. The CDR3 extends over 14 amino acids. Germline CDR1 is MNHNY and CDR2 is SVGAGI (reference sequence). Trimming took 0 bases from V and 5 from J; bases not matched to a gene: 2. DNA for the CDR3: TGTGCCAGCAGTTACTCTGGACAGGGAACTGAAGCTTTCTTT. Encoded protein: CASSYSGQGTEAFF.

The sample holds a few counts of this clone. The chain links TRBV2 to TRBJ2-3, with D tentatively TRBD1 (5 bases). CDR1 SNHLY and CDR2 FYNNEI come from the germline V gene. The V gene lost 5 bases and the J gene lost 0 bases, with 12 bases spanning the gap. This CDR3 is 15 amino acids long. CDR3 sequence: CASSLQDASTDTQYF. The DNA for the CDR3 is TGTGCCAGCAGTCTACAGGACGCGAGCACAGATACGCAGTATTTT.

The V gene is TRBV5-4, the J gene TRBJ2-2, with 7 bases matching TRBD1. The CDR3 runs to 16 residues. From germline, CDR1 is SGHNT and CDR2 YYREEE (reference sequence). With 5 bases clipped from V and 1 base from J, the junction kept 8 bases outside the gene matches. The CDR3 DNA follows: TGTGCCAGCAGTCTTCCGGACAGGAAGAACACCGGGGAGCTGTTTTTT. Protein sequence: CASSLPDRKNTGELFF.

V and J are TRBV6-1 and TRBJ2-7; TRBD1 matches 8 bases. The CDR3 consists of 13 residues. Germline V gives CDR1 MNHNS, CDR2 SASEGT. V shed 5 bases, J shed 2 bases, and the junction held 2 bases outside the gene matches. This chain's CDR3 is CASSRDRTYEQYF. The CDR3, as DNA: TGTGCCAGCAGTAGGGACAGGACCTACGAGCAGTACTTC.

The chain carries TRBV27 and TRBJ2-7; a weak D match, TRBD1 (6 bases). Germline CDR1 is MNHEY and CDR2 is SMNVEV (reference sequence). The CDR3 consists of 14 residues. The V end lost 7 bases, the J end lost 2 bases, and 15 bases lay between the germline ends. For the CDR3, the DNA is TGTGCCAGCACCTACAGGGAAATCACCTACGAGCAGTACTTC. Translation gives CASTYREITYEQYF.

The J gene is TRBJ2-5, the V gene TRBV6-6; TRBD2 is a possible D gene (5 bases). With 6 bases removed from V and 5 bases from J, the gap between germline ends came to 19 bases. Germline V gene data show CDR1 as MNHNY and CDR2 as SVGAGI (reference sequence). This CDR3 has 15 amino acids. CDR3 residues: CASRPLDLGRETQYF. The CDR3 coding sequence is TGTGCCAGCAGACCCCTGGACTTGGGCAGGGAGACCCAGTACTTC.

The table lists this clone with a count of one. The V gene is TRBV5-4, the J gene TRBJ1-1, with a possible D match to TRBD1 (6 bases). The CDR3 has 14 amino acids. Trimming removed 4 bases at V and 3 bases at J, with 13 bases between. Germline assignment: CDR1 SGHNT and CDR2 YYREEE (reference sequence). The CDR3 sequence is CASSLGARDTEAFF. Written as DNA, the CDR3 is TGTGCCAGCAGCCTGGGGGCGCGGGACACTGAAGCTTTCTTT.